This T cell receptor (beta chain) comes out of a study of blood T cell repertoires in COVID-19 (dated by TCRdb to 2020 to 2022). Notes on the research overall: Collaborator samples came from the United States, Italy and Spain and covered acute and convalescent phases of COVID-19. The prospective study material was composed of cDNA or gDNA derived from T cells, B-cell-depleted T cells, or PBMCs. The dataset comprised deeply sampled blood TCRbeta repertoires from subjects exposed to, actively infected with, or recovered from COVID-19. The repertoires were released in a freely available public database meant as a resource for research on the immune response to SARS-CoV-2. Samples came from the ongoing ImmuneRACE study (first 160 participants) plus 1,254 subjects from 6 global collaborators. Sample metadata almost always included a de-identified subject ID, COVID-19 status, age in years and sex. Where HLA class I and class II types were available, the types were taken from metadata supplied by the sample provider, not from assay-based typing. Overall study results and their limits: How much clinical and demographic metadata was included differed by source and by participant, and the metadata was provided uncurated.

TCRbeta CDR3 regions were amplified from genomic DNA by means of the immunoSEQ Assay, a bias-controlled multiplex PCR. The study's own analysis went as follows. The number of nucleated cells in each sample was estimated from the amplification of reference gene primers within the assay. To quantify the absolute abundance of each unique TCRbeta CDR3 rearrangement, sequence reads were collapsed and filtered. For each sample, productive Simpson clonality was calculated by taking the square root of Simpson's diversity index across productive rearrangements. Drawn from immuneACCESS, this table holds only the in-frame rearrangements with V and J called that TCRdb kept. Clones are partly lost; checked studies trace under half to an unresolved V gene and leave the rest unexplained. That table gives V, J and clone size, and the DNA gave D and trimming. Here the sample has around 64,000 clones; 75% to 85% occur a single time. The top ten clones comprise approximately 12% of the sample.

With respect to this clone: What this receptor recognizes is not known. No much larger clonotype is one base removed from it; base qualities were not supplied.

The germline V gene encodes CDR1 SGHVT and CDR2 SQSDAQ. Relative to germline, V is 1 base shorter and J is 3 bases shorter, with 15 bases between their ends. Inclusive of the bounding cysteine and phenylalanine, the CDR3 is 16 residues long. Only CDR3 DNA remains: 48 bases, in frame from the first base. Whole blood was collected in K2EDTA tubes by collaborating institutions according to the institutions' own protocols. Collaborator samples were shipped for TCRbeta analysis as frozen whole blood, isolated PBMCs, or DNA extracted from either sample type. This TCR came from a human donor in a cohort sampled during active COVID-19. Sample: peripheral blood. The sequence is built from TRBV7-4 and TRBJ1-1; a tentative D match to TRBD1 spans 5 bases. The CDR3 region: CASSLERRGRYTEAFF. The DNA sequence is given as TGTGCCAGCAGCTTAGAGAGGAGGGGTCGATACACTGAAGCTTTCTTT.